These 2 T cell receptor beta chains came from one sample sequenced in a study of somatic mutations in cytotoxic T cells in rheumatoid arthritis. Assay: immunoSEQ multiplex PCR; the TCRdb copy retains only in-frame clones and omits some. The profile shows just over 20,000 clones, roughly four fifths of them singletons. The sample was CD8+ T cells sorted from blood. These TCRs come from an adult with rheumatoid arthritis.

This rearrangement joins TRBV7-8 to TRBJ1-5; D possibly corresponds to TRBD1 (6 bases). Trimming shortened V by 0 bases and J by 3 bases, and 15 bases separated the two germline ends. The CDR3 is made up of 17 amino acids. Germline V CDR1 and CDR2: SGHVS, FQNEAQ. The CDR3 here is CASSLAGVTGPNQPQHF. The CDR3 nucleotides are TGTGCCAGCAGCTTAGCGGGGGTGACAGGCCCCAATCAGCCCCAGCATTTT.

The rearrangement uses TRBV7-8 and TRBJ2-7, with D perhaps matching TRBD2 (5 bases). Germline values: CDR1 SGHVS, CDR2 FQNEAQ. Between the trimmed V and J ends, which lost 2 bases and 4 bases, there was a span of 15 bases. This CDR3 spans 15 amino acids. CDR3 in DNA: TGTGCCAGCAGCTTATCTAGCTCACCTTATTACGAGCAGTACGTC. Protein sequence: CASSLSSSPYYEQYV.